The 20 T cell receptor beta chains below all came from one sample that was sequenced in a study of T cell responses to AZD1222 COVID-19 vaccine. The data were produced by immunoSEQ multiplex PCR, yet TCRdb's version contains in-frame clones alone and is incomplete. The table shows about 85,000 clones, with under 95% occurring only once. The sample consisted of peripheral blood, taken on day 0 of AZD1222 vaccination. Every receptor here comes from an adult in good health.

J is TRBJ2-2 and V is TRBV2; D possibly corresponds to TRBD2 (6 bases). Germline CDR1 is SNHLY and CDR2 is FYNNEI. The length of the CDR3 is 15 residues. With 3 bases removed from V and 6 bases from J, the gap between germline ends came to 14 bases. Written as DNA, the CDR3 is TGTGCCAGCAGTGAGGGGGTAGCGGTGGCCGGGGAGCTGTTTTTT. This sequence encodes CASSEGVAVAGELFF. Full variable domain (remainder filled in from reference TRBV2 and TRBJ2-2): EPEVTQTPSHQVTQMGQEVILRCVPISNHLYFYWYRQILGQKVEFLVSFYNNEISEKSEIFDDQFSVERPDGSNFTLKIRSTKLEDSAMYFCASSEGVAVAGELFFGEGSRLTVL.

The V and J genes are TRBV6-5 and TRBJ1-2, with TRBD1 matching over 9 bases. CDR1 and CDR2 from the germline V gene are MNHEY and SVGAGI. CDR3 length: 13 amino acids. V trimming: 7 bases; J trimming: 2 bases; junction bases outside the gene matches: 2. The CDR3 is CASKTGGNYGYTF. The CDR3 DNA follows: TGTGCCAGCAAGACAGGGGGGAACTATGGCTACACCTTC.

The rearrangement uses TRBV7-2 and TRBJ2-7; D unresolved. This CDR3 has 13 residues. Per germline, CDR1 SGHTA and CDR2 FQGNSA. Trimming stripped 5 bases from V and 2 bases from J, with 10 bases between. DNA of the CDR3: TGTGCCAGCAGCGAGGCACAGACCTACGAGCAGTACTTC. Translating gives CASSEAQTYEQYF.

This chain uses TRBV5-6 with TRBJ1-3, with 7 bases lining up with TRBD1. The CDR3 extends over 16 amino acids. V trimming: 4 bases; J trimming: 2 bases; junction bases outside the gene matches: 9. Per germline, CDR1 SGHDT and CDR2 YYEEEE. The CDR3: CASSDKQGFAGNTIYF. In DNA form, the CDR3 reads TGTGCCAGCAGCGACAAACAGGGGTTCGCTGGAAACACCATATATTTT.

The gene calls are TRBV9 and TRBJ1-1; D ambiguous. The CDR3 runs 13 residues. Trimming took 0 bases from V and 5 from J, leaving 8 bases between them. CDR1 and CDR2 (germline): SGDLS, YYNGEE. CDR3 bases: TGTGCCAGCAGCGTAGTGGAGGGAACTGAAGCTTTCTTT. Protein: CASSVVEGTEAFF.

The V and J genes are TRBV3-1 (or the pseudogene TRBV3-2) and TRBJ1-1, with 12 bases lining up with TRBD1. Trimming at V came to 3 bases and at J to 8 bases, leaving 4 bases not matched to a gene. This CDR3 is 14 amino acids long. In germline, CDR1 is LGHDT, CDR2 YNNKEL (reference sequence). The CDR3 coding sequence is TGTGCCAGCAGCCAGGGACAGGGGGCAAGCGAAGCTTTCTTT. This translates into CASSQGQGASEAFF.

The chain uses TRBV5-4 and TRBJ1-4, with 7 bases fitting TRBD1. Trimming took 4 bases from V and 3 from J; bases not matched to a gene: 3. This CDR3 is built from 14 residues. The V gene's germline CDR1 is SGHNT and CDR2 YYREEE (reference sequence). The CDR3 protein is CASSLQGPNEKLFF. CDR3 DNA: TGTGCCAGCAGCCTACAGGGGCCTAATGAAAAACTGTTTTTT.

The chain is built from TRBV5-1 and TRBJ2-1, with TRBD1 identical over 12 bases. V shed 3 bases, J shed 8 bases, and the junction held 12 bases outside the gene matches. Germline V CDR1 and CDR2: SGHRS, YFSETQ. The CDR3 is 17 residues long. The CDR3 DNA follows: TGCGCCAGCAGCTGGAAGCCCCCGGGACAGGGGGCCTATGAGCAGTTCTTC. Translation gives CASSWKPPGQGAYEQFF.

J is TRBJ1-1 and V is TRBV15; D unclear. V was pared by 6 bases and J by 7 bases, with 15 bases between. Germline V gene sequence: CDR1 LNHNV, CDR2 YYDKDF (reference sequence). There are 13 residues in the CDR3. The CDR3 here is CATSRRSEVEAFF. The CDR3 DNA reads as TGTGCCACCAGTAGAAGGTCAGAAGTTGAAGCTTTCTTT.

The CDR3 sequence: CASSQEGQGHTEAFF. As DNA, the CDR3 is TGTGCCAGCAGCCAAGAAGGACAGGGTCACACTGAAGCTTTCTTT. The chain recombines TRBV4-2 with TRBJ1-1; 8 bases are a match to TRBD1. The CDR3 totals 15 residues. V lost 0 bases to trimming and J lost 3 bases; unmatched junction nucleotides: 3. CDR1 is LGHNA and CDR2 is YNFKEQ in the germline V gene.

V gene TRBV5-1 combines with J gene TRBJ1-2; 11 bases agree with TRBD1. CDR3 length: 13 amino acids. Germline CDR1 SGHRS, CDR2 YFSETQ. Losses at the gene ends were 3 bases for V and 7 bases for J; bases not matched to a gene: 2. The CDR3 loop reads CASSYGQGAGYTF. The CDR3 DNA follows: TGCGCCAGCAGCTATGGACAGGGGGCTGGCTACACCTTC.

The CDR3 sequence: CAISEGVEQFF. In nucleotides, the CDR3 is TGTGCCATCAGTGAGGGGGTTGAGCAGTTCTTC. V usage is TRBV10-3 and J usage is TRBJ2-1, with unresolved D. The CDR3 contains 11 residues. Trimming removed 2 bases at V and 9 bases at J, with 5 bases between. Germline assignment: CDR1 ENHRY and CDR2 SYGVKD.

This chain uses TRBV27 with TRBJ1-5; TRBD1 matches 8 bases. Germline CDR1 and CDR2: MNHEY and SMNVEV (reference sequence). The trim removed 5 bases at V and 2 bases at J, leaving 5 bases unmatched. There are 15 residues in the CDR3. CDR3 amino acids: CASSKEGQGNQPQHF. The DNA for the CDR3 is TGTGCCAGCAGTAAAGAGGGACAGGGCAATCAGCCCCAGCATTTT.

Comments on this clone: This same CDR3 is encoded by further DNA sequences in the sample. The rearrangement joins TRBV28 to TRBJ2-7, with D hard to call. This CDR3 is 12 amino acids long. Germline V gene sequence: CDR1 MDHEN, CDR2 SYDVKM. V gave up 2 bases and J gave up 3 bases, with 5 bases separating them. Written as DNA, the CDR3 is TGTGCCAGCAGTTTACCGGGCTACGAGCAGTACTTC. It is translated as CASSLPGYEQYF.

V usage is TRBV7-9 and J usage is TRBJ2-2; 11 bases agree with TRBD2. The CDR3 has 17 amino acids. The germline CDR1 and CDR2 sequences are SEHNR and FQNEAQ (reference sequence). The V gene end was trimmed by 0 bases and the J gene end by 7 bases; junction bases not matched to a gene: 7. The CDR3 spells CASSLATLAGGDGELFF. The CDR3 region has the DNA TGTGCCAGCAGCTTAGCGACCCTAGCGGGGGGCGACGGGGAGCTGTTTTTT. The whole variable domain, remainder taken from reference TRBV7-9 and TRBJ2-2, is DTGVSQNPRHKITKRGQNVTFRCDPISEHNRLYWYRQTLGQGPEFLTYFQNEAQLEKSRLLSDRFSAERPKGSFSTLEIQRTEQGDSAMYLCASSLATLAGGDGELFFGEGSRLTVL.

The chain recombines TRBV7-9 with TRBJ1-1; D remains ambiguous. The V and J ends lost 5 bases and 0 bases respectively, with 10 bases between them. Per germline, CDR1 SEHNR and CDR2 FQNEAQ (reference sequence). This CDR3 region has 14 residues. CDR3 bases: TGTGCCAGCAGCCACAGTGAGGTGAACACTGAAGCTTTCTTT. Amino acid sequence: CASSHSEVNTEAFF. The full variable domain, in which reference TRBV7-9 and TRBJ1-1 provide the parts outside the CDR3, is DTGVSQNPRHKITKRGQNVTFRCDPISEHNRLYWYRQTLGQGPEFLTYFQNEAQLEKSRLLSDRFSAERPKGSFSTLEIQRTEQGDSAMYLCASSHSEVNTEAFFGQGTRLTVV.

The rearrangement links TRBV6-5 to TRBJ2-7; D is unclear. The V gene lost 6 bases and the J gene lost 0 bases, with 9 bases spanning the gap. Germline CDR1 and CDR2: MNHEY and SVGAGI. This CDR3 comprises 13 residues. For the CDR3, the DNA is TGTGCCAGCAGCCCCAAGAACTCCTACGAGCAGTACTTC. It encodes CASSPKNSYEQYF.

The chain carries TRBV12-2 and TRBJ1-1. TRBV12-2 is given as a pseudogene. CDR3 length: 16 residues. CDR3 coding DNA: TGTGCAAGTCGCTTCATGGGGGGCGCGCTAGACACTGAAGCTTTCTTT. Protein product: CASRFMGGALDTEAFF.

This clone was observed once. DNA for the CDR3: TGTGCTAGTGGTTTGGTACTAGGGGATAAGCATAGCACAGATACGCAGTATTTT. This translates into CASGLVLGDKHSTDTQYF. This chain links TRBV12-5 with TRBJ2-3; D is tentatively TRBD1 or TRBD2 (5 bases each). V was cut by 0 bases and J by 0 bases, with 16 bases left in between. The CDR3 has 18 residues. Germline CDR1 LGHNT, CDR2 FRNRAP.

This rearrangement joins TRBV19 to TRBJ2-1; D gene unclear. The CDR3 is made up of 16 amino acids. The germline V and J ends were trimmed by 2 bases and 9 bases, with 20 bases remaining between them. Germline V gene sequence: CDR1 LNHDA, CDR2 SQIVND (reference sequence). CDR3 DNA: TGTGCCAGTAGTATACTTTGGGTGATGGAACTCAGTGAGCAGTTCTTC. Protein product: CASSILWVMELSEQFF.